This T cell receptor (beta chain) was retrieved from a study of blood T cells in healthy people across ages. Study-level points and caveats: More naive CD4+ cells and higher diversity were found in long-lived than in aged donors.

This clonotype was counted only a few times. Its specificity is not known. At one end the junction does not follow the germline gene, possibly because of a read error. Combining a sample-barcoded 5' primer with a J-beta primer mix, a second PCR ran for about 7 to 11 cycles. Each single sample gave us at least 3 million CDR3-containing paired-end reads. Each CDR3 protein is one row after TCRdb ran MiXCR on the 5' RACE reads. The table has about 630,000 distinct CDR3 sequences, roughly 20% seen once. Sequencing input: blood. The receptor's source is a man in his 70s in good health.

This chain's CDR3 is CAGSLATQGARGNTIYF. The CDR3 region has the DNA TGCGCCGGCAGCTTAGCAACACAGGGGGCCCGTGGAAACACCATATATTTT. The chain uses TRBV7-8 and TRBJ1-3, with 9 positions matching TRBD1. Germline CDR1 SGHVS, CDR2 FQNEAQ. The CDR3 is 17 residues long.